This T cell receptor beta chain comes out of a study of patients and donors after allogeneic stem cell transplantation. This clonotype occurred a few times. Germline V gene lookup returns CDR1 DFQATT and CDR2 SNEGSKA (reference sequence). V gave up 0 bases and J gave up 5 bases, with 11 bases separating them. The length of the CDR3 is 14 residues. TCRdb reprocessed the RT-PCR reads via MiXCR and lists one record per CDR3 protein. Among about a million distinct CDR3 sequences listed, about 20% were seen once. The TCR originated in a human donor who was either an allogeneic HSCT recipient or a stem cell or donor lymphocyte infusion donor (not recorded which). It is not recorded whose cells these are; they may come from a transplant donor. The sequenced sample was blood, either unsorted or a sorted T cell fraction (not recorded which). This chain connects TRBV20-1 to TRBJ2-1, with D perhaps matching TRBD1 or TRBD2 (5 bases each). CDR3 nucleotides: TGCAGTGCTAGAGACCTAGGGGACGACAATGAGCAGTTCTTC. Translating it yields CSARDLGDDNEQFF.